This TCR beta chain was recovered during a study of low-dose radiotherapy and immunotherapy resistance in tumors. Time point given: after trial treatment. The sample's treatment: LDRT plus nivolumab, ipilimumab, low-dose cyclophosphamide and aspirin (RACIN trial). As their treatment, donors received nivolumab, ipilimumab, aspirin, low-dose cyclophosphamide and low-dose radiotherapy. Per germline, CDR1 SQVTM and CDR2 ANQGSEA. The CDR3 spans 13 residues. V trimming: 4 bases; J trimming: 4 bases; junction bases outside the gene matches: 3. This clonotype occurred many times. Gene-specific TRAV and TRBV primers were used for first-strand cDNA, covering alpha and beta chains. A constant-region primer paired with the V-primer adapter amplified TCRs over 20 PCR cycles. Amplification of isolated mRNA was accomplished via in vitro transcription. TCRdb called the reads again in MiXCR, with one record for every CDR3 protein. The sample includes around 58,000 distinct CDR3 sequences, about a quarter of them seen just once.

The chain joins TRBV29-1 to TRBJ2-7; 11 bases line up with TRBD1. The specimen comprised PBMCs, sampled after low-dose radiotherapy plus immunotherapy. The sequence came from a male donor with prostate cancer. The CDR3 protein is CSVAGTGGYEQYF. CDR3 DNA sequence: TGCAGCGTTGCAGGGACAGGGGGGTACGAGCAGTACTTC.